This T cell receptor (beta chain) was obtained from a study of cytomegalovirus exposure and HLA in healthy donors. Overall study findings and caveats: The study listed under 200 cytomegalovirus-associated TCR beta chains. Many donors carried some public TCRs, although rarity characterized most TCR sequences.

The donors were members of the 120-subject validation cohort (separate from the roughly 660-subject first cohort). Trimming left V 6 bases short and J 8 bases short, with 16 bases between. In germline, CDR1 is SQVTM, CDR2 ANQGSEA. The CDR3 extends over 12 amino acids. Comment on this clone: Its antigen is unknown.

Clones were read by immunoSEQ multiplex PCR, and TCRdb kept only the in-frame ones, dropping some. The sample records 250,000 to 300,000 clones, just over 85% being singletons. This receptor was identified in a woman younger than 35 in good health and CMV-seronegative. This rearrangement joins TRBV29-1 to TRBJ1-1, with no clear D. The sequenced sample consisted of PBMCs. The CDR3 here is CSVRDFEGEAFF. The CDR3 coding sequence is TGCAGCGTCCGGGATTTCGAGGGAGAAGCTTTCTTT.